A single sample gave rise to the 10 T cell receptor beta chains below, sequenced in a study of CD8+ T cells in alopecia areata. The sequencing template was cDNA reverse transcribed from extracted RNA. Some clones are missing from TCRdb's copy, which holds only in-frame ones; the method was immunoSEQ multiplex PCR. The data hold fewer than 250,000 clones, with more than 30% observed a single time. The treatment denotes: oral pan-JAK inhibitor, 5-10 mg twice daily. The sequencing here drew on CD4+ T cells sorted from blood, taken around week 31, from a patient treated with tofacitinib. The receptors shown here come from a human donor with alopecia areata.

The J gene is TRBJ2-5, the V gene TRBV7-2; D might be TRBD2 (5 bases). CDR3 length: 14 amino acids. Between the trimmed V and J ends, which lost 2 bases and 0 bases, there was a span of 7 bases. Germline V CDR1 and CDR2: SGHTA, FQGNSA. The CDR3 loop reads CASSLRLYQETQYF. The CDR3 DNA reads TGTGCCAGCAGCTTACGACTATACCAAGAGACCCAGTACTTC.

This rearrangement joins TRBV6-6 to TRBJ1-5; D is unresolved. Germline CDR1 MNHNY, CDR2 SVGAGI (reference sequence). The V and J ends lost 0 bases and 5 bases respectively, with 8 bases between them. The CDR3 totals 14 residues. Written as DNA, the CDR3 is TGTGCCAGCAGTTACTCTTCCGGGGATCAGCCCCAGCATTTT. This gives the protein CASSYSSGDQPQHF.

The chain links TRBV11-2 to TRBJ2-1; 8 nucleotides match TRBD2. The length of the CDR3 is 14 residues. V gave up 1 base and J gave up 5 bases; unmatched junction bases: 1. The germline CDR1 and CDR2 sequences are SGHAT and FQNNGV. CDR3 DNA sequence: TGTGCCAGCAGCTTAGCGGGGGGGGACAATGAGCAGTTCTTC. Amino acids: CASSLAGGDNEQFF.

The chain links TRBV19 to TRBJ1-5; TRBD1 matches 12 bases. Germline V gene sequence: CDR1 LNHDA, CDR2 SQIVND (reference sequence). CDR3 length: 17 amino acids. Trimming removed 7 bases from V and 0 bases from J; junction bases left unmatched: 7. CDR3 bases: TGTGCCAGTACTCTTGGGACAGGGGGCTATAGCAATCAGCCCCAGCATTTT. It is translated as CASTLGTGGYSNQPQHF.

The V and J genes are TRBV7-3 and TRBJ2-1; 12 bases align to TRBD2. CDR3 length: 17 amino acids. Germline V gene sequence: CDR1 SGHTA, CDR2 FQGTGA. Trimming took 4 bases from V and 0 from J; bases not matched to a gene: 4. The CDR3: CASSSTTSGSSYNEQFF. For the CDR3, the DNA is TGTGCCAGCAGCTCCACGACTAGCGGGAGCTCCTACAATGAGCAGTTCTTC.

In this sample, this clone turned up many times. The chain uses TRBV10-3 and TRBJ1-4, with no clear D. Germline loops: CDR1 ENHRY, CDR2 SYGVKD. The CDR3 is made up of 13 amino acids. V was pared by 1 base and J by 6 bases, with 6 bases between. As DNA, the CDR3 is TGTGCCATCAGTGAGTACGAGGATGAAAAACTGTTTTTT. This translates into CAISEYEDEKLFF.

The chain has TRBV7-2 and TRBJ2-7; 8 bases map to TRBD1. This CDR3 is 13 amino acids long. Per the germline V gene, CDR1 is SGHTA and CDR2 is FQGNSA. Unmatched junction bases numbered 9, after V lost 5 bases and J lost 9 bases. The CDR3 region is CASSGWTGLGQYF. In DNA, the CDR3 is TGTGCCAGCAGCGGCTGGACAGGGCTGGGGCAGTACTTC.

The chain uses TRBV10-2 and TRBJ2-1; possible D gene TRBD2, 6 bases. The ends were cut back, 8 bases at V and 0 bases at J, with 11 bases in the middle. The CDR3 has 14 residues. Germline V gene sequence: CDR1 WSHSY, CDR2 SAAADI. The CDR3 spells CASRSGDSYNEQFF. The DNA of the CDR3 is TGCGCCAGCCGTTCGGGAGACTCCTACAATGAGCAGTTCTTC.

The chain joins TRBV5-1 to TRBJ2-5, with unresolved D. The germline V gene has CDR1 SGHRS and CDR2 YFSETQ. V shed 0 bases and J shed 0 bases, with 9 bases lying between them. The length of the CDR3 is 15 residues. CDR3 coding DNA: TGCGCCAGCAGCTTGGTTTCCGGCCACCAAGAGACCCAGTACTTC. It codes for CASSLVSGHQETQYF.

V usage is TRBV4-1 and J usage is TRBJ1-3; unclear D gene. The ends were cut back, 4 bases at V and 0 bases at J, with 7 bases in the middle. In germline, CDR1 is MGHRA, CDR2 YSYEKL. There are 14 residues in the CDR3. The CDR3 here is CASSRPSSGNTIYF. In DNA form, the CDR3 reads TGCGCCAGCAGCCGACCCAGCTCTGGAAACACCATATATTTT.